These 27 T cell receptor beta chains originate from one sample sequenced in a study of pediatric ulcerative colitis. Produced via immunoSEQ multiplex PCR; TCRdb's table is partial and in-frame only. In the table there are 60,000 to 75,000 clones, around 80% of which are singletons. The sequencing sample was made of blood. These receptors were taken from a boy younger than 18 with moderate ulcerative colitis.

This sequence joins TRBV15 and TRBJ2-7; TRBD1 might be the D (6 bases). The CDR3 consists of 15 residues. With 0 bases removed from V and 9 bases from J, the gap between germline ends came to 18 bases. Germline values: CDR1 LNHNV, CDR2 YYDKDF (reference sequence). CDR3 region: CATSRDRRQDVVQYF. CDR3 bases: TGTGCCACCAGCAGAGATCGCCGACAGGACGTCGTGCAGTACTTC.

The chain has TRBV7-9 and TRBJ2-1; TRBD1 matches at 12 bases. This CDR3 is built from 15 residues. V lost 5 bases to trimming and J lost 9 bases; unmatched junction nucleotides: 8. The germline gives CDR1 SEHNR, CDR2 FQNEAQ (reference sequence). The CDR3 sequence is CASSPGTGGYSEQFF. The CDR3 DNA sequence: TGTGCCAGCAGCCCGGGGACAGGGGGCTATAGTGAGCAGTTCTTC.

This clone was seen a single time. The rearrangement links TRBV9 to TRBJ1-5; D gene uncertain. CDR1 is SGDLS, CDR2 YYNGEE, per germline. V lost 0 bases, J lost 1 base, and 2 bases lay in between. There are 13 residues in the CDR3. The CDR3: CASSVGSNQPQHF. In DNA form, the CDR3 reads TGTGCCAGCAGCGTAGGCAGCAATCAGCCCCAGCATTTT.

This clone was counted a few times. The chain couples TRBV19 to TRBJ1-1; D ambiguous. This CDR3 has 15 residues. The germline V and J ends were trimmed by 5 bases and 2 bases, with 15 bases remaining between them. Germline lookup yields CDR1 LNHDA and CDR2 SQIVND (reference sequence). In DNA, the CDR3 is TGTGCCAGTAGTTATTCTATGGCCGCAAACACTGAAGCTTTCTTT. Translating gives CASSYSMAANTEAFF.

This sequence joins TRBV19 and TRBJ2-3; no definite D call. CDR1 and CDR2 from the germline V gene are LNHDA and SQIVND (reference sequence). The CDR3 totals 15 residues. V lost 3 bases to trimming and J lost 6 bases, with 16 bases between them. The CDR3 DNA reads TGTGCCAGTAGTATCTCTAGAGTGGTGCGGGATACGCAGTATTTT. This codes for CASSISRVVRDTQYF.

The genes are TRBV9 and TRBJ2-2, with a tentative D call TRBD1 (5 bases). Germline assignment: CDR1 SGDLS and CDR2 YYNGEE. The CDR3 is made up of 16 amino acids. The V end was cut by 0 bases, the J end by 1 base, with 10 bases between. The CDR3 DNA is TGTGCCAGCAGCGTAGACCCGACAGTGAACACCGGGGAGCTGTTTTTT. It encodes CASSVDPTVNTGELFF.

The V gene is TRBV7-6, the J gene TRBJ2-2; D is unresolved. Deletions cut 8 bases from V and 4 bases from J, with 11 bases between. CDR1 and CDR2 (germline): SGHVS, FNYEAQ. The CDR3 has 13 residues. The DNA for the CDR3 is TGTGCCAGCGCTTGGGGATCCACCGGGGAGCTGTTTTTT. This gives the protein CASAWGSTGELFF.

This chain links TRBV9 with TRBJ1-6; 7 nucleotides agree with TRBD1. V shed 2 bases and J 5 bases; nucleotides not matched to a gene: 4. CDR1 and CDR2 from the germline V gene are SGDLS and YYNGEE. The CDR3 sequence is 15 residues long. The CDR3 spells CASSVSGTDNSPLHF. The CDR3 coding sequence is TGTGCCAGCAGCGTCTCCGGGACAGATAATTCACCCCTCCACTTT.

The chain combines TRBV10-3 with TRBJ1-5; 11 bases fit TRBD1. The CDR3 consists of 17 residues. Germline V CDR1 and CDR2: ENHRY, SYGVKD. V lost 10 bases and J lost 2; bases outside the gene matches: 13. This chain's CDR3 is CATNGQGAISGNQPQHF. CDR3 DNA: TGTGCCACCAATGGACAGGGGGCAATTTCGGGCAATCAGCCCCAGCATTTT.

The chain recombines TRBV2 with TRBJ1-5; TRBD1 might be the D (5 bases). Deletions cut 8 bases from V and 1 base from J, with 9 bases between. The germline V gene has CDR1 SNHLY and CDR2 FYNNEI. The CDR3 is 13 residues long. The CDR3 coding sequence is TGTGCCAGCTCCGACAGAAGCAATCAGCCCCAGCATTTT. Translated, it gives CASSDRSNQPQHF.

The chain joins TRBV18 to TRBJ1-4, with TRBD1 identical over 8 bases. Germline V gene sequence: CDR1 KGHSH, CDR2 LQKENI. Trimming took 4 bases from V and 7 from J; bases not matched to a gene: 8. CDR3 length: 15 amino acids. In nucleotides, the CDR3 is TGTGCCAGCTCACTTTGGGGGACAGGAGGTGAAAAACTGTTTTTT. Its translation: CASSLWGTGGEKLFF.

V and J are TRBV7-2 and TRBJ2-7, with 8 bases aligning to TRBD1. The germline CDR1 and CDR2 sequences are SGHTA and FQGNSA. The trim removed 5 bases at V and 0 bases at J, leaving 6 bases unmatched. The CDR3 contains 15 residues. CDR3 DNA sequence: TGTGCCAGCAGCCCCGGCACAGGGGGCTCCTACGAGCAGTACTTC. Translating it yields CASSPGTGGSYEQYF.

This clone was found once. The chain combines TRBV5-4 with TRBJ2-3; maybe TRBD2 (5 bases). Per germline, CDR1 SGHNT and CDR2 YYREEE (reference sequence). The CDR3 runs 15 residues. V lost 3 bases and J lost 4, with 15 bases in between. The CDR3 DNA reads TGTGCCAGCAGCTCTAAGACTACAACGCCAGATACGCAGTATTTT. Translated: CASSSKTTTPDTQYF.

The chain couples TRBV7-2 to TRBJ2-7; perhaps TRBD1 as D (6 bases). The length of the CDR3 is 13 residues. Looked up from germline, CDR1 is SGHTA and CDR2 is FQGNSA. The V and J ends lost 4 bases and 4 bases respectively, with 11 bases between them. CDR3 loop: CASSSTDRYEQYF. CDR3 DNA sequence: TGTGCCAGCAGCTCAACGGACAGATACGAGCAGTACTTC.

This clone was counted a single time. This rearrangement joins TRBV5-6 to TRBJ2-7; D may be TRBD1 (5 bases). Germline CDR1 is SGHDT and CDR2 is YYEEEE. Trimming pared 4 bases from V and 0 bases from J, leaving 14 bases between. The CDR3 extends over 15 amino acids. The CDR3 protein is CASSLEPTGSYEQYF. The CDR3 coding sequence is TGTGCCAGCAGCCTCGAACCCACAGGCTCCTACGAGCAGTACTTC.

This sequence joins TRBV5-4 and TRBJ2-7, with D perhaps matching TRBD2 (6 bases). V lost 4 bases, J lost 1 base, and 18 bases lay in between. This CDR3 spans 16 amino acids. The germline gives CDR1 SGHNT, CDR2 YYREEE (reference sequence). This chain's CDR3 is CASSLGGAGRSYEQYF. The CDR3 DNA is TGTGCCAGCAGCCTCGGAGGGGCGGGACGATCCTACGAGCAGTACTTC.

This clone was seen only a few times. The chain combines TRBV6-5 with TRBJ1-4, with TRBD1 matching 7 bases. The germline CDR1 and CDR2 sequences are MNHEY and SVGAGI. The CDR3 totals 15 residues. V gave up 2 bases and J gave up 13 bases; unmatched junction bases: 13. The CDR3 nucleotides read TGTGCCAGCAGTTACACACGGACAGGCTTGGTTCGACTGTTTTTT. Encoded protein: CASSYTRTGLVRLFF.

In its sample, this clone was seen a few times. J is TRBJ1-3 and V is TRBV11-2; D gene unclear. The CDR3 is made up of 13 amino acids. Germline lookup yields CDR1 SGHAT and CDR2 FQNNGV. The V end was cut by 2 bases, the J end by 1 base, with 3 bases between. DNA for the CDR3: TGTGCCAGCAGCTTATCTTCTGGAAACACCATATATTTT. It codes for CASSLSSGNTIYF. The variable domain in full, completed from reference TRBV11-2 and TRBJ1-3, reads EAGVAQSPRYKIIEKRQSVAFWCNPISGHATLYWYQQILGQGPKLLIQFQNNGVVDDSQLPKDRFSAERLKGVDSTLKIQPAKLEDSAVYLCASSLSSGNTIYFGEGSWLTVV.

A single count supports this clone. The chain employs TRBV19 and TRBJ2-7, with TRBD1 identical over 10 bases. V was clipped by 4 bases and J by 2 bases; unmatched bases: 11. Germline CDR1 and CDR2: LNHDA and SQIVND (reference sequence). This CDR3 is built from 17 residues. Written as DNA, the CDR3 is TGTGCCAGTAGTACCGGGACAGGGGATCCTCGACCCTACGAGCAGTACTTC. Residues: CASSTGTGDPRPYEQYF.

This clone was observed a single time. The chain carries TRBV5-1 and TRBJ1-3; D is unresolved. The CDR3 is 16 amino acids. CDR1 and CDR2 from the germline V gene are SGHRS and YFSETQ. V lost 3 bases and J lost 4, with 17 bases in between. As DNA, the CDR3 is TGCGCCAGCAGCTCCTCCCCTTGGGGATCCGGAAACACCATATATTTT. Protein: CASSSSPWGSGNTIYF.

V and J are TRBV18 and TRBJ1-5; D gene ambiguous. The CDR3 has 15 residues. Germline CDR1 KGHSH, CDR2 LQKENI. V was clipped by 2 bases and J by 4 bases, with 12 bases between them. Here the CDR3 reads CASSPRKGPNQPQHF. The CDR3 DNA reads TGTGCCAGCTCACCAAGAAAGGGCCCAAATCAGCCCCAGCATTTT.

The chain joins TRBV15 to TRBJ2-1; the D gene is possibly TRBD2 (7 bases). The CDR3 length is 14 residues. Germline V gene lookup returns CDR1 LNHNV and CDR2 YYDKDF (reference sequence). The germline V and J ends were trimmed by 8 bases and 8 bases, with 19 bases remaining between them. The CDR3 DNA reads TGTGCCACCGGGGGCGGGGGCCCTGTAGATGAGCAGTTCTTC. Amino acids: CATGGGGPVDEQFF.

CDR3 coding DNA: TGTGCCAGCTCACCGGAAGGCGATCAGCCCCAGCATTTT. Translation gives CASSPEGDQPQHF. The rearrangement joins TRBV18 to TRBJ1-5, with D unresolved. CDR3 length equals 13 residues. Germline-derived CDR1 and CDR2 are KGHSH and LQKENI. Deletions cut 3 bases from V and 5 bases from J, with 8 bases between.

V gene TRBV2 combines with J gene TRBJ2-1, with D possibly matching TRBD2 (5 bases). The germline V gene encodes CDR1 SNHLY and CDR2 FYNNEI. This CDR3 is built from 14 residues. V lost 6 bases and J 12 bases, leaving 21 bases between the germline ends. The CDR3 nucleotides read TGTGCCAGCAGACGGGCGGGCTTCTCGGGCGGGCAGTTCTTC. It encodes CASRRAGFSGGQFF.

The table lists this clone with a few counts. This sequence joins TRBV9 and TRBJ1-1, with 7 nucleotides matching TRBD1. The CDR3 loop spans 13 amino acids. V shed 4 bases and J 7 bases; nucleotides not matched to a gene: 7. Germline CDR1 is SGDLS and CDR2 is YYNGEE. The CDR3: CASSLDRPLEAFF. The CDR3 DNA reads TGTGCCAGCAGCTTGGACAGGCCCCTTGAAGCTTTCTTT.

This clone was observed a single time. The rearrangement links TRBV18 to TRBJ2-3; D unresolved. The V and J ends lost 1 base and 1 base respectively, with 18 bases between them. The CDR3 totals 18 residues. Germline assignment: CDR1 KGHSH and CDR2 LQKENI. In nucleotides, the CDR3 is TGTGCCAGCTCACCACGAGGTCAAACGGGTCAACGCACAGATACGCAGTATTTT. Translation gives CASSPRGQTGQRTDTQYF.

The rearrangement links TRBV29-1 to TRBJ2-5; 12 bases fit TRBD1. The V gene end was trimmed by 6 bases and the J gene end by 5 bases; junction bases not matched to a gene: 4. CDR1 and CDR2 from the germline V gene are SQVTM and ANQGSEA. The length of the CDR3 is 13 residues. The CDR3 protein is CSVGQGAGETQYF. CDR3 coding DNA: TGCAGCGTGGGACAGGGGGCCGGCGAGACCCAGTACTTC.